A single sample gave rise to the 29 T cell receptor beta chains below, sequenced in a study of human T cells and chemical hapten exposure. Noted time point: patch test 2, 6 weeks after DPC sensitization. Specified treatment: therapeutic diphenylcyclopropenone sensitization with weekly scalp DPC. Using its own MiXCR run on the RACE reads, TCRdb lists one record per CDR3 protein. The sample records about 400,000 distinct CDR3 sequences, more than 5% being singletons. The specimen was whole blood, collected in connection with sensitization to the hapten diphenylcyclopropenone (DPC). The source of these receptors is a woman aged 18-29 years with alopecia areata. Some clones in this sample may be carry-over from other donors' samples.

This clonotype was found many times. The rearrangement joins TRBV10-3 to TRBJ1-4; perhaps TRBD1 as D (5 bases). Germline V gene sequence: CDR1 ENHRY, CDR2 SYGVKD. This CDR3 is built from 14 residues. V lost 3 bases and J lost 4, with 9 bases in between. CDR3 DNA: TGTGCCATCAGTGAATCAGGGCTTAATGAAAAACTGTTTTTT. It codes for CAISESGLNEKLFF.

This clonotype was detected ten times or more. The chain uses TRBV12-3 or TRBV12-4 and TRBJ2-3; the match to TRBD1 covers 8 bases. CDR3 size: 16 residues. Trimming removed 3 bases from V and 4 bases from J; junction bases left unmatched: 9. The CDR3 region is CASSFNTGGSADTQYF. The CDR3 DNA reads TGTGCCAGCAGTTTCAATACAGGGGGTAGCGCAGATACGCAGTATTTT.

This clonotype was seen a handful of times. V usage is TRBV2 and J usage is TRBJ2-7; D might be TRBD2 (5 bases). Trimming stripped 6 bases from V and 1 base from J, with 13 bases between. Germline V gene data show CDR1 as SNHLY and CDR2 as FYNNEI. The CDR3 consists of 14 residues. CDR3: CASRGGTGSYEQYF. DNA for the CDR3: TGTGCCAGCAGGGGCGGAACGGGATCCTACGAGCAGTACTTC.

This clonotype was seen at least ten times. The chain carries TRBV12-3 or TRBV12-4 and TRBJ2-5; D may be TRBD1 or TRBD2 (5 bases each). The CDR3 has 13 amino acids. V gave up 6 bases and J gave up 2 bases, with 10 bases separating them. Here the CDR3 DNA reads TGTGCCAGCAGAAGGGACGGTCAAGAGACCCAGTACTTC. Translation gives CASRRDGQETQYF.

This clonotype has more than one count but fewer than ten. The gene calls are TRBV6-5 and TRBJ2-3, with 11 bases lining up with TRBD2. Germline CDR1 reads MNHEY; CDR2 reads SVGAGI. The CDR3 covers 16 residues. The V segment lost 4 bases and the J segment 3 bases; nucleotides outside the gene matches: 6. The CDR3 region is CASSSYSSGGTDTQYF. CDR3 bases: TGTGCCAGCAGTTCCTACTCTAGCGGGGGGACAGATACGCAGTATTTT.

This clonotype was seen more than once but under ten times. The chain has TRBV16 and TRBJ1-2, with D maybe TRBD1 (5 bases). This CDR3 spans 13 amino acids. The V end lost 5 bases, the J end lost 1 base, and 8 bases lay between the germline ends. CDR1 and CDR2 (germline): KGHSY, FQNENV. The CDR3 region is CASSAGNNYGYTF. The CDR3 DNA is TGTGCCAGCAGCGCAGGGAATAACTATGGCTACACCTTC.

This clonotype occurred a few times. V is TRBV6-2 or TRBV6-3 and J is TRBJ2-6, with D maybe TRBD1 (6 bases). The germline V and J ends were trimmed by 5 bases and 18 bases, with 17 bases remaining between them. CDR1 is MNHEY and CDR2 is SVGEGT in the germline V gene. The CDR3 loop spans 12 amino acids. CDR3 bases: TGTGCCAGCAGTACCCCAGACAGGACCCGGACTTTC. Translating gives CASSTPDRTRTF.

This clonotype was picked up a small number of times. The chain carries TRBV6-2 or TRBV6-3 and TRBJ2-5; TRBD2 agrees at 10 bases. The germline CDR1 and CDR2 sequences are MNHEY and SVGEGT. This CDR3 is built from 16 residues. Trimming cost V 5 bases and J 3 bases; bases outside gene matches: 9. CDR3: CASSRGLADGEETQYF. DNA for the CDR3: TGTGCCAGCAGTCGTGGACTAGCGGACGGAGAAGAGACCCAGTACTTC.

This clonotype has only a few counts. The chain's CDR3 is CASSQGTPRDNEQFF. CDR3 in DNA: TGTGCCAGCAGCCAAGGGACACCCAGAGACAATGAGCAGTTCTTC. The gene calls are TRBV7-3 and TRBJ2-1; D is perhaps TRBD1 (6 bases). The V gene lost 5 bases and the J gene lost 5 bases, with 16 bases spanning the gap. Germline V lookup: CDR1 SGHTA, CDR2 FQGTGA. The CDR3 runs 15 residues. Based on the CDR3 plus reference TRBV7-3 and TRBJ2-1, the full variable domain is GAGVSQTPSNKVTEKGKYVELRCDPISGHTALYWYRQSLGQGPEFLIYFQGTGAADDSGLPNDRFFAVRPEGSVSTLKIQRTERGDSAVYLCASSQGTPRDNEQFFGPGTRLTVL.

This clonotype showed up just a few times. CDR3 nucleotide sequence: TGTGCCAGCAGTGGCGGATGGGGCGAGACCCAGTACTTC. It translates to CASSGGWGETQYF. This sequence joins TRBV6-5 and TRBJ2-5; maybe TRBD1 (5 bases). This CDR3 has 13 amino acids. Germline loops: CDR1 MNHEY, CDR2 SVGAGI. The V and J ends lost 5 bases and 5 bases respectively, with 12 bases between them.

This clonotype has a count of ten or more. V gene TRBV6-1 combines with J gene TRBJ1-5, with D hard to call. Trimming removed 7 bases from V and 1 base from J, with 5 bases in between. The CDR3 spans 12 residues. Germline V gene lookup returns CDR1 MNHNS and CDR2 SASEGT. The CDR3 DNA is TGTGCCAGCAAAGGGAGCAATCAGCCCCAGCATTTT. It is translated as CASKGSNQPQHF.

This chain uses TRBV6-6 with TRBJ1-2, with TRBD1 identical over 9 bases. The V gene end was trimmed by 7 bases and the J gene end by 2 bases; junction bases not matched to a gene: 8. Germline V lookup: CDR1 MNHNY, CDR2 SVGAGI (reference sequence). The CDR3 is 15 residues long. CDR3 amino acids: CASILQGARNYGYTF. The CDR3 DNA reads as TGTGCCAGCATCTTACAGGGGGCGAGGAACTATGGCTACACCTTC.

J is TRBJ2-7 and V is TRBV5-1; D is possibly TRBD1 or TRBD2 (5 bases each). Germline V lookup: CDR1 SGHRS, CDR2 YFSETQ. This CDR3 has 13 amino acids. V gave up 4 bases and J gave up 5 bases, with 13 bases separating them. The CDR3 loop reads CASSGGPRDEQYF. The CDR3 nucleotides read TGCGCCAGCAGCGGGGGACCTCGGGACGAGCAGTACTTC.

CDR3 sequence reads: CASSWENPGNQPQHF. As DNA, the CDR3 is TGCGCCAGCAGTTGGGAGAATCCAGGCAATCAGCCCCAGCATTTT. The J gene is TRBJ1-5, the V gene TRBV5-1; D remains unclear. Trimming cost V 5 bases and J 2 bases, with 14 bases left between them. Germline V gene lookup returns CDR1 SGHRS and CDR2 YFSETQ. The CDR3 runs 15 residues.

This clonotype was seen at least ten times. This sequence joins TRBV5-1 and TRBJ2-5; unclear D gene. The germline CDR1 and CDR2 sequences are SGHRS and YFSETQ. CDR3 length equals 13 residues. Trimming left V 1 base short and J 3 bases short, with 7 bases between. Here the CDR3 DNA reads TGCGCCAGCAGCTTGCGGGCAGAAGAGACCCAGTACTTC. Residues: CASSLRAEETQYF.

The chain combines TRBV6-2 or TRBV6-3 with TRBJ2-2; the D is unclear. Germline CDR1 is MNHEY and CDR2 is SVGEGT. Between the trimmed V and J ends, which lost 5 bases and 6 bases, there was a span of 13 bases. The CDR3 has 14 residues. The CDR3 sequence: CASSPTGEAGELFF. CDR3 in DNA: TGTGCCAGCAGTCCCACCGGCGAGGCCGGGGAGCTGTTTTTT.

Ten or more counts support this clonotype. The chain has TRBV15 and TRBJ2-7; D possibly matches TRBD1 or TRBD2 (5 bases each). In germline, CDR1 is LNHNV, CDR2 YYDKDF (reference sequence). This CDR3 comprises 14 residues. Trimming stripped 5 bases from V and 3 bases from J, with 14 bases between. The CDR3 DNA is TGTGCCACCAGCTCCTCTGGGACGTTCTACGAGCAGTACTTC. This sequence encodes CATSSSGTFYEQYF.

The chain uses TRBV5-1 and TRBJ2-2; D gene uncertain. CDR1 and CDR2 from the germline V gene are SGHRS and YFSETQ. The CDR3 extends over 14 amino acids. Trimming cost V 4 bases and J 4 bases, with 11 bases left between them. The CDR3 sequence is CASSLGNPTGELFF. As DNA, the CDR3 is TGCGCCAGCAGCCTGGGGAATCCCACCGGGGAGCTGTTTTTT. The full variable domain, with the rest looked up from reference TRBV5-1 and TRBJ2-2, is KAGVTQTPRYLIKTRGQQVTLSCSPISGHRSVSWYQQTPGQGLQFLFEYFSETQRNKGNFPGRFSGRQFSNSRSEMNVSTLELGDSALYLCASSLGNPTGELFFGEGSRLTVL.

A word on this clonotype: A much larger clone is a single base away; this may be a read error. The gene calls are TRBV10-3 and TRBJ1-1; D perhaps matches TRBD1 (5 bases). There are 12 residues in the CDR3. CDR1 ENHRY and CDR2 SYGVKD come from the germline V gene. The CDR3 nucleotides read TGTGCCATCAGTGGGGGCCACGCGGAAGCTTCCTTT. It is translated as CAISGGHAEASF.

In its sample, this clonotype was seen a few times. This chain's CDR3 is CASSLDRAGTEAFF. The CDR3 DNA sequence: TGCGCCAGCAGCTTGGACAGGGCGGGCACTGAAGCTTTCTTT. The gene calls are TRBV5-1 and TRBJ1-1, with TRBD1 as a possible D gene (6 bases). The CDR3 extends over 14 amino acids. The V gene's germline CDR1 is SGHRS and CDR2 YFSETQ. The V and J ends lost 0 bases and 4 bases respectively, with 10 bases between them.

The chain's CDR3 is CASSITARSRDPYEQYF. The CDR3 coding sequence is TGTGCCAGCAGCATTACCGCCCGGTCCCGTGACCCCTACGAGCAGTACTTC. V and J are TRBV7-2 and TRBJ2-7, with unresolved D. The CDR3 sequence is 17 residues long. Germline values: CDR1 SGHTA, CDR2 FQGNSA. Trimming removed 5 bases from V and 2 bases from J, with 22 bases in between.

This clonotype has only a few counts. The chain links TRBV6-5 to TRBJ2-5, with D possibly matching TRBD2 (7 bases). The V end was cut by 1 base, the J end by 4 bases, with 16 bases between. The CDR3 has 16 amino acids. CDR1 is MNHEY, CDR2 SVGAGI, per germline. The CDR3 sequence: CASSYWGGADGETQYF. DNA for the CDR3: TGTGCCAGCAGTTACTGGGGGGGGGCCGACGGAGAGACCCAGTACTTC.

The table lists this clonotype with a few counts. V and J are TRBV5-1 and TRBJ2-2; 7 nucleotides match TRBD1. CDR1 is SGHRS and CDR2 is YFSETQ in the germline V gene. The CDR3 length is 16 residues. V was clipped by 2 bases and J by 6 bases; unmatched bases: 10. CDR3 nucleotides: TGCGCCAGCAGCTTCACGACAGGGCCTATTCCCGGGGAGCTGTTTTTT. This gives the protein CASSFTTGPIPGELFF. Combining the CDR3 with reference TRBV5-1 and TRBJ2-2 gives the whole variable domain KAGVTQTPRYLIKTRGQQVTLSCSPISGHRSVSWYQQTPGQGLQFLFEYFSETQRNKGNFPGRFSGRQFSNSRSEMNVSTLELGDSALYLCASSFTTGPIPGELFFGEGSRLTVL.

In its sample, this clonotype was seen many times. J is TRBJ1-5 and V is TRBV21-1. TRBV21-1 is shown as a pseudogene. This CDR3 is 9 amino acids long. CDR3 nucleotides: TGTGCCAGCAATCAGCCCCAGCATTTT. This encodes CASNQPQHF.

This clonotype was observed many times. The genes are TRBV3-1 and TRBJ2-1, with 9 bases aligning to TRBD1. Per the germline V gene, CDR1 is LGHDT and CDR2 is YNNKEL (reference sequence). V shed 3 bases, J shed 7 bases, and the junction held 10 bases outside the gene matches. The CDR3 extends over 16 amino acids. In nucleotides, the CDR3 is TGTGCCAGCAGCCACCCCGGAGGGGGACAGGGAAATGAGCAGTTCTTC. Its translation is CASSHPGGGQGNEQFF.

The chain joins TRBV25-1 to TRBJ1-1; 7 nucleotides align to TRBD1. The CDR3 has 13 residues. Germline CDR1 and CDR2: MGHDK and SYGVNS. V trimming: 2 bases; J trimming: 6 bases; junction bases outside the gene matches: 3. Here the CDR3 DNA reads TGTGCCAGCAGTGAAAACGACAGGGCTGAAGCTTTCTTT. This codes for CASSENDRAEAFF.

This clonotype was seen many times. V gene TRBV5-6 combines with J gene TRBJ2-7; D ambiguous. Germline values: CDR1 SGHDT, CDR2 YYEEEE. V lost 2 bases and J 0 bases, leaving 9 bases between the germline ends. CDR3 length: 14 amino acids. CDR3 amino acids: CASSFGSLSYEQYF. The CDR3 DNA reads TGTGCCAGCAGCTTTGGGTCCCTCTCCTACGAGCAGTACTTC.

This clonotype has just a few counts. J is TRBJ1-3 and V is TRBV20-1; D remains ambiguous. In germline, CDR1 is DFQATT, CDR2 SNEGSKA (reference sequence). Trimming took off 6 bases at V and 4 bases at J, with 13 bases between the two ends. The CDR3 runs 13 residues. CDR3 DNA: TGCAGTGCATCCTTTCGGCAGGGAAACACCATATATTTT. Protein sequence: CSASFRQGNTIYF.

The gene calls are TRBV5-1 and TRBJ2-5; 8 bases agree with TRBD2. This CDR3 region has 14 residues. The ends lost 4 bases at V and 2 bases at J; junction bases unmatched: 4. CDR1 is SGHRS, CDR2 YFSETQ, per germline. As DNA, the CDR3 is TGCGCCAGCAGCGAACCTAGCGGGCAAGAGACCCAGTACTTC. Its protein is CASSEPSGQETQYF.